The 29 T cell receptor beta chains reported below all come from one sample, sequenced in a study of read filtering for tumor transcriptome and immune sequencing. Molecular barcoded adaptors covering alpha/delta and beta/gamma chains were used on approximately 400 ng RNA. TCRdb independently ran MiXCR on the reads; one entry per CDR3 protein. Of about 50,000 distinct CDR3 sequences listed, less than 20% are singletons. The material sequenced was a population of CD138-negative cells sorted from bone marrow. Receptor source: a donor over 35 with multiple myeloma.

On this clonotype itself: A read error may be the cause here, since a much bigger clone is one base away. V gene TRBV28 combines with J gene TRBJ2-7; possibly TRBD1 for D (6 bases). Germline values: CDR1 MDHEN, CDR2 SYDVKM. This CDR3 has 15 residues. V lost 5 bases, J lost 2 bases, and 16 bases lay in between. CDR3 region: CASSPPGAGAYEQYF. The DNA for the CDR3 is TGTGCCAGCAGTCCGCCCGGGGCAGGGGCCTACGAGCAGTACTTC.

To note about this clonotype: At one end, the junction sequence differs from germline, possibly due to a read error. This chain joins TRBV6-1 and TRBJ1-2; possibly TRBD1 for D (6 bases). The CDR3 spans 20 residues. Germline CDR1 MNHNS, CDR2 SASEGT. The CDR3 protein is CASCEPTGGHQYPPNYGYTF. CDR3 nucleotide sequence: TGTGCCAGCTGTGAACCAACTGGGGGACACCAGTACCCTCCTAACTATGGCTACACCTTC.

To note about this clonotype: An end of the junction does not agree with germline; a read error may underlie this. The chain recombines TRBV5-1 with TRBJ2-7; 8 bases map to TRBD1. The CDR3 spans 14 residues. Germline V gene sequence: CDR1 SGHRS, CDR2 YFSETQ. CDR3 bases: TGCGCCGGCAGCTTGCAGGGGGCTAGCTACGGGCAGTACTTC. Protein: CAGSLQGASYGQYF.

This clonotype was observed at least ten times. V gene TRBV19 combines with J gene TRBJ2-6; TRBD1 aligns across 9 bases. The ends lost 5 bases at V and 1 base at J; junction bases unmatched: 6. Looked up from germline, CDR1 is LNHDA and CDR2 is SQIVND (reference sequence). The length of the CDR3 is 17 residues. CDR3 in amino acids: CASSRGQGSSGANVLTF. The CDR3 nucleotides read TGTGCCAGTAGTCGGGGACAGGGATCATCTGGGGCCAACGTCCTGACTTTC.

At least ten counts were recorded for this clonotype. The J gene is TRBJ1-1, the V gene TRBV28; TRBD1 aligns across 11 bases. The germline V gene encodes CDR1 MDHEN and CDR2 SYDVKM. The CDR3 sequence is 15 residues long. Trimming removed 5 bases from V and 3 bases from J; junction bases left unmatched: 5. The CDR3 DNA reads TGTGCCAGCAGTCCCGGACAGGGGGCTTACACTGAAGCTTTCTTT. It specifies CASSPGQGAYTEAFF. Looking up the rest from reference TRBV28 and TRBJ1-1 gives the full variable domain: DVKVTQSSRYLVKRTGEKVFLECVQDMDHENMFWYRQDPGLGLRLIYFSYDVKMKEKGDIPEGYSVSREKKERFSLILESASTNQTSMYLCASSPGQGAYTEAFFGQGTRLTVV.

The CDR3 nucleotides read TGTGCCAGCAGCCCCCTAGGGACAGGGGTAATGAACAATCAGCCCCAGCATTTT. It is translated as CASSPLGTGVMNNQPQHF. The chain is built from TRBV11-1 and TRBJ1-5, with 10 bases matching TRBD1. This CDR3 contains 18 residues. J was trimmed by 3 bases and V by 5 bases; bases with no gene match: 13. CDR1 is SGHAT and CDR2 is FQDESV in the germline V gene (reference sequence).

The sample holds many counts of this clonotype. The chain employs TRBV5-1 and TRBJ1-2, with D possibly TRBD1 on 6 matching bases. In germline, CDR1 is SGHRS, CDR2 YFSETQ. The ends were cut back, 2 bases at V and 1 base at J, with 9 bases in the middle. The CDR3 is made up of 14 amino acids. The CDR3 protein is CASSFTQGNYGYTF. CDR3 sequence (DNA): TGCGCCAGCAGCTTTACACAGGGTAACTATGGCTACACCTTC.

This clonotype was detected a few times. CDR3 sequence reads: CASSDRNLNQPQHF. The CDR3 coding sequence is TGTGCCAGCAGTGACAGAAATCTCAATCAGCCCCAGCATTTT. V is TRBV2 and J is TRBJ1-5; D gene uncertain. Trimming cost V 3 bases and J 3 bases, with 9 bases left between them. Germline-derived CDR1 and CDR2 are SNHLY and FYNNEI. The CDR3 consists of 14 residues.

V is TRBV6-5 and J is TRBJ1-1; the D is unclear. The V gene's germline CDR1 is MNHEY and CDR2 SVGAGI. Trimming left V 7 bases short and J 0 bases short, with 12 bases between. This CDR3 region has 14 residues. CDR3 sequence: CASTKDELNTEAFF. For the CDR3, the DNA is TGTGCCAGCACCAAGGACGAGTTGAACACTGAAGCTTTCTTT.

This clonotype has only a few counts. The CDR3, as DNA: TGTGCCAGCAGCCAAGGAGGGCCCGAAGTCACAGATACGCAGTATTTT. It encodes CASSQGGPEVTDTQYF. The chain is built from TRBV3-1 and TRBJ2-3; D is possibly TRBD2 (5 bases). The germline V and J ends were trimmed by 1 base and 2 bases, with 13 bases remaining between them. There are 16 residues in the CDR3. Germline V gene sequence: CDR1 LGHDT, CDR2 YNNKEL (reference sequence).

This clonotype was seen many times. The CDR3 nucleotides are TGCAGTGCTCGCCCTGGACAGGGGATTCCTGAAGCTTTCTTT. Its protein product is CSARPGQGIPEAFF. The chain links TRBV20-1 to TRBJ1-1; 9 nucleotides align to TRBD1. Germline assignment: CDR1 DFQATT and CDR2 SNEGSKA (reference sequence). This CDR3 is 14 amino acids long. J gave up 6 bases and V 5 bases, and 10 bases lay outside the gene matches.

This clonotype was counted at least ten times. This chain connects TRBV25-1 to TRBJ2-5, with D possibly being TRBD1 or TRBD2 (5 bases each). The CDR3 has 13 amino acids. Trimming pared 6 bases from V and 5 bases from J, leaving 13 bases between. The germline gives CDR1 MGHDK, CDR2 SYGVNS. The chain's CDR3 is CASSSWGGETQYF. In nucleotides, the CDR3 is TGTGCCAGCAGCTCATGGGGCGGGGAGACCCAGTACTTC.

This clonotype was counted many times. The J gene is TRBJ1-6, the V gene TRBV7-9, with D unresolved. V was pared by 4 bases and J by 3 bases, with 13 bases between. Germline loops: CDR1 SEHNR, CDR2 FQNEAQ (reference sequence). CDR3 length: 16 amino acids. The CDR3: CASSSETDFYNSPLHF. The CDR3 nucleotides read TGTGCCAGCAGCTCGGAGACCGACTTCTATAATTCACCCCTCCACTTT.

This clonotype was seen many times. The gene calls are TRBV11-2 and TRBJ2-1, with 9 bases identical to TRBD1. The CDR3 length is 15 residues. The V gene's germline CDR1 is SGHAT and CDR2 FQNNGV. The J segment lost 7 bases and the V segment lost 1 base, leaving 5 bases of the junction unmatched. In DNA form, the CDR3 reads TGTGCCAGCAGCTTAGGACAGGGGGTGTGGAATGAGCAGTTCTTC. Translated, it gives CASSLGQGVWNEQFF.

This clonotype occurred a few times. Given a much more abundant clone one base away, this may be a read error. The chain is built from TRBV12-3 or TRBV12-4 and TRBJ1-4; 8 bases fit TRBD1. The CDR3 runs to 14 residues. V lost 2 bases to trimming and J lost 7 bases; unmatched junction nucleotides: 3. Here the CDR3 DNA reads TGTGCCAGCAGTTTAAGTGACAGGGGTGAAAAACTGTTTTTT. Amino acid sequence: CASSLSDRGEKLFF.

In its sample, this clonotype was seen many times. The rearrangement links TRBV20-1 to TRBJ2-1, with a possible D match to TRBD2 (5 bases). The CDR3 has 16 residues. The V and J ends lost 1 base and 3 bases respectively, with 16 bases between them. Germline CDR1 is DFQATT and CDR2 is SNEGSKA (reference sequence). This CDR3 is CSARVRGIKNYNEQFF. The CDR3 DNA is TGCAGTGCTAGAGTCCGGGGAATAAAAAACTACAATGAGCAGTTCTTC.

This chain links TRBV20-1 with TRBJ1-3, with unresolved D. This CDR3 contains 13 residues. The V end was cut by 3 bases, the J end by 0 bases, with 6 bases between. Looked up from germline, CDR1 is DFQATT and CDR2 is SNEGSKA (reference sequence). CDR3: CSASIRSGNTIYF. The CDR3 bases are TGCAGTGCTAGTATCCGCTCTGGAAACACCATATATTTT.

Turning to this clonotype: Sequence at one end of the junction differs from germline and may be a read error. The chain couples TRBV12-3 or TRBV12-4 to TRBJ1-5, with a possible D match to TRBD1 (6 bases). The length of the CDR3 is 15 residues. The CDR3, as DNA: TGTCCCAGCAGTTTAAAAGGGGGAAGCAATCAGCCCCAGCATTTT. Protein product: CPSSLKGGSNQPQHF.

This clonotype showed up many times. The CDR3 loop is CSARDSLAGGNTGELFF. CDR3 nucleotide sequence: TGCAGTGCTAGAGACTCGCTAGCGGGAGGGAACACCGGGGAGCTGTTTTTT. The chain employs TRBV20-1 and TRBJ2-2, with TRBD2 matching over 11 bases. With 0 bases clipped from V and 1 base from J, the junction kept 4 bases outside the gene matches. Germline CDR1 is DFQATT and CDR2 is SNEGSKA (reference sequence). This CDR3 is built from 17 residues.

The chain has TRBV7-2 and TRBJ2-1, with 7 positions matching TRBD1. The CDR3 is made up of 14 amino acids. Trimming removed 5 bases from V and 6 bases from J; junction bases left unmatched: 7. Germline lookup yields CDR1 SGHTA and CDR2 FQGNSA. Here the CDR3 reads CASSVGGSRNEQFF. The CDR3 nucleotides read TGTGCCAGCAGCGTAGGGGGCTCGCGCAATGAGCAGTTCTTC.

This clonotype was observed many times. The chain is built from TRBV4-1 and TRBJ1-1, with D hard to call. From germline, CDR1 is MGHRA and CDR2 YSYEKL. This CDR3 is 13 amino acids long. V was shortened by 1 base and J by 0 bases, with 3 bases between the two germline ends. CDR3 amino acids: CASSQVLNTEAFF. DNA for the CDR3: TGCGCCAGCAGCCAAGTCTTGAACACTGAAGCTTTCTTT.

This clonotype was recorded at least ten times. V gene TRBV28 combines with J gene TRBJ2-1; 9 nucleotides match TRBD2. Germline trimming cut 8 bases from V and 1 base from J; bases unmatched to any gene: 9. The CDR3 runs to 16 residues. Per the germline V gene, CDR1 is MDHEN and CDR2 is SYDVKM. For the CDR3, the DNA is TGTGCCAGCGGCTCGTTTAGCGGGGGATCCTACAATGAGCAGTTCTTC. The encoded protein is CASGSFSGGSYNEQFF.

The chain couples TRBV4-2 to TRBJ1-4; D is ambiguous. CDR1 and CDR2 from the germline V gene are LGHNA and YNFKEQ. The V and J ends lost 8 bases and 6 bases respectively, with 28 bases between them. This CDR3 region has 18 residues. The CDR3 coding sequence is TGTGCCAGCGCGCGGATCGGGGAGGGTCGTTCGTTTGATGAAAAACTGTTTTTT. Protein: CASARIGEGRSFDEKLFF.

This sequence joins TRBV6-6 and TRBJ2-3; the D is unclear. The CDR3 length is 12 residues. Trimming took 7 bases from V and 0 from J, leaving 5 bases between them. Per germline, CDR1 MNHNY and CDR2 SVGAGI (reference sequence). Written as DNA, the CDR3 is TGTGCCAGCACCGGGAGCACAGATACGCAGTATTTT. This encodes CASTGSTDTQYF.

The rearrangement uses TRBV12-3 or TRBV12-4 and TRBJ2-1; 7 bases are shared with TRBD2. V shed 5 bases and J 2 bases; nucleotides not matched to a gene: 9. This CDR3 is built from 16 residues. CDR3 in DNA: TGTGCCAGCAGTCCGACTAGCCGCCTTCCCTACAATGAGCAGTTCTTC. This gives the protein CASSPTSRLPYNEQFF.

This clonotype is termed medium-sized (0.01 to 0.1%). The chain links TRBV11-2 to TRBJ2-5; no reliable D call. CDR1 SGHAT and CDR2 FQNNGV come from the germline V gene. This CDR3 spans 12 amino acids. V was shortened by 2 bases and J by 4 bases, with 5 bases between the two germline ends. CDR3 nucleotide sequence: TGTGCCAGCAGCTTAACGGGAGAGACCCAGTACTTC. Residues: CASSLTGETQYF.

Points on this clonotype: The final CDR3 position lacks the conserved phenylalanine or tryptophan, pointing to a likely read error. The CDR3 spells CSAPRTGEETQYL. In DNA form, the CDR3 reads TGCAGCGCACCTAGGACAGGGGAAGAGACCCAGTACCTC. The rearrangement uses TRBV29-1 and TRBJ2-5, with TRBD1 identical over 9 bases. The ends lost 7 bases at V and 3 bases at J; junction bases unmatched: 6. The germline gives CDR1 SQVTM, CDR2 ANQGSEA. The CDR3 has 13 amino acids.

This clonotype was observed at least ten times. The chain couples TRBV19 to TRBJ1-5, with a possible D match to TRBD1 (6 bases). The CDR3 length is 15 residues. The V end lost 3 bases, the J end lost 3 bases, and 12 bases lay between the germline ends. Germline V lookup: CDR1 LNHDA, CDR2 SQIVND (reference sequence). The CDR3 DNA reads TGTGCCAGTAGTATTACGGGGGCTTCCAATCAGCCCCAGCATTTT. Translation: CASSITGASNQPQHF.

This clonotype has a handful of counts. The chain couples TRBV20-1 to TRBJ2-7; perhaps D is TRBD1 or TRBD2 (5 bases each). CDR3 size: 13 residues. V lost 5 bases and J 6 bases, leaving 17 bases between the germline ends. Per germline, CDR1 DFQATT and CDR2 SNEGSKA (reference sequence). The CDR3 loop reads CSAAPGTRGEQYF. The DNA for the CDR3 is TGCAGTGCTGCCCCCGGGACCCGCGGCGAGCAGTACTTC.